This TCR beta chain is from a study of shared clonotypes between healthy human individuals. Notes on the study in general: The diversity represented, both genetic and in exposure history, was limited by few donors. Clonotypes not shared had lower generation probabilities than those common to all four donors.

As concerns this clone: Antigen: not known.

Sequenced by immunoSEQ multiplex PCR; TCRdb stores in-frame clones only, minus some. Among a few hundred thousand clones listed, around four fifths were seen once. Trimming removed 5 bases from V and 6 bases from J; junction bases left unmatched: 15. Germline V CDR1 and CDR2: SGHVS, FNYEAQ. The CDR3 extends over 19 amino acids. The healthy adult donors were HIV-negative and reported no recent acute infections or vaccinations. The chain joins TRBV7-6 to TRBJ2-4; 14 bases are shared with TRBD2. This receptor was obtained from a man aged 25-45 years in good health. The specimen was memory CD4+ T cells sorted from blood. Subset here: CD45RA-negative fraction. The CDR3 nucleotides are TGTGCCAGCAGCCAGCGGCCGGGACTAGCGGGAGCGATTGGAAACATTCAGTACTTC. It yields the protein CASSQRPGLAGAIGNIQYF.